This paragraph covers one TCR beta chain sequence. Its antigen is unknown. The CDR3 is 17 amino acids. The germline CDR1 and CDR2 sequences are SGHDT and YYEEEE. Trimming removed 3 bases at V and 0 bases at J, with 15 bases between. Sequencing used immunoSEQ multiplex PCR; TCRdb keeps in-frame clones, though not all of them. The table has tens of thousands of clones, about 95% seen once. The data were obtained in a study of T cell clonotyping in hematopoietic cell transplantation. Study-wide findings and caveats: Without cell sorting, CD4 versus CD8 contributions remain unresolved.

As to time point: recipient sample about 28 days before transplant, after cytoreduction. The receptor was derived from a woman aged 45-60 years with acute myeloid leukemia. Some clones in this sample may be carry-over from other donors' samples. The rearrangement joins TRBV5-6 to TRBJ1-4; TRBD1 might be the D (5 bases). The sequenced sample was peripheral blood mononuclear cells, obtained before stem cell transplant. The CDR3: CASSSRRTTATNEKLFF. CDR3 sequence (DNA): TGTGCCAGCAGCTCGCGCCGGACAACAGCAACTAATGAAAAACTGTTTTTT.